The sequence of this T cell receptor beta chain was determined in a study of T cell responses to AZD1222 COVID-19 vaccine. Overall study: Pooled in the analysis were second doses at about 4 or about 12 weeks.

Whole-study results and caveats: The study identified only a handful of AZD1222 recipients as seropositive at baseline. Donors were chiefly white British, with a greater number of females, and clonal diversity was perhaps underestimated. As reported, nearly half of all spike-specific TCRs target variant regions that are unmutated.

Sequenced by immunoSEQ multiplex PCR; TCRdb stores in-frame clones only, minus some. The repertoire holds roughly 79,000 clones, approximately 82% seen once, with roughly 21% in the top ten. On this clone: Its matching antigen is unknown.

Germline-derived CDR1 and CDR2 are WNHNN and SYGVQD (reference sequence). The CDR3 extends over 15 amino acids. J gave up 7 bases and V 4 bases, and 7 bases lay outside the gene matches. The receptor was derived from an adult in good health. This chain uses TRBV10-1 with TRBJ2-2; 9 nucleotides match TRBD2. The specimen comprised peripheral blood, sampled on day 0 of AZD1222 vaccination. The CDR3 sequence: CASSAIAGVSGELFF. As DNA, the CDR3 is TGCGCCAGCAGTGCCATAGCGGGAGTGAGCGGGGAGCTGTTTTTT.